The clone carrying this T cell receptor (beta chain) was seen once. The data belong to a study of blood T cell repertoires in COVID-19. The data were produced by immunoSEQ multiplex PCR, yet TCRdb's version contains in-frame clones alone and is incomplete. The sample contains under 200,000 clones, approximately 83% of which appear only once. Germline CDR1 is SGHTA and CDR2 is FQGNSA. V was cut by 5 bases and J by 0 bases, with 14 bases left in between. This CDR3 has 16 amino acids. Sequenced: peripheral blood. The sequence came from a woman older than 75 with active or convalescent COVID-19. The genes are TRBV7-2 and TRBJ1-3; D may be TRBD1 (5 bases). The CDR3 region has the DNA TGTGCCAGCAGCCCAATAGGGGTTTTCTCTGGAAACACCATATATTTT. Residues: CASSPIGVFSGNTIYF. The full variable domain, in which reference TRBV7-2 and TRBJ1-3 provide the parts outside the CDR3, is GAGVSQSPSNKVTEKGKDVELRCDPISGHTALYWYRQSLGQGLEFLIYFQGNSAPDKSGLPSDRFSAERTGGSVSTLTIQRTQQEDSAVYLCASSPIGVFSGNTIYFGEGSWLTVV.